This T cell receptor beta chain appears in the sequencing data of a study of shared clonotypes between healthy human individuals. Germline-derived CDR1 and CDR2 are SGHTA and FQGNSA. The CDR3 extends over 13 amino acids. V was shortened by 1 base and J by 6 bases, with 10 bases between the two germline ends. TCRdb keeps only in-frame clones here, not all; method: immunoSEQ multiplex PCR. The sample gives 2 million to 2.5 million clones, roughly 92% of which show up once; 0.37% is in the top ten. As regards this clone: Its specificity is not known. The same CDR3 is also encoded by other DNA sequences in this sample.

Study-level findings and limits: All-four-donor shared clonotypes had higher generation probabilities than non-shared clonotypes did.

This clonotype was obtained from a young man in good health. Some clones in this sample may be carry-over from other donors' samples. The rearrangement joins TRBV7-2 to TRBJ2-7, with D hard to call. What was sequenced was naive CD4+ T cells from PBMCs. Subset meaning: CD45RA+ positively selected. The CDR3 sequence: CASSLVSGVEQYF. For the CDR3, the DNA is TGTGCCAGCAGCTTAGTGTCCGGAGTCGAGCAGTACTTC.